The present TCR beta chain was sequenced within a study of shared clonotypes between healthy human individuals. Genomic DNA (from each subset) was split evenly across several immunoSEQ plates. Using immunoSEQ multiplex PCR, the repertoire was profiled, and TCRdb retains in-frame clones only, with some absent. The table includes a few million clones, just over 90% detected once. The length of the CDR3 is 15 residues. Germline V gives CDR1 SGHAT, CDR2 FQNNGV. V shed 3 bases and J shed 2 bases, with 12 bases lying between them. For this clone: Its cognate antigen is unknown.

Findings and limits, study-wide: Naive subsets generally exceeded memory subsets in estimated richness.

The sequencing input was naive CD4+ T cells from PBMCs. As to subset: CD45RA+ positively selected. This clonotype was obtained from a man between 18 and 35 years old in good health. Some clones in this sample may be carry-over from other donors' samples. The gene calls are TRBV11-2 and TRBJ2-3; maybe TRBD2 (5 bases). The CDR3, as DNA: TGTGCCAGCAGCTTCAAGCTGCGGGCCACAGATACGCAGTATTTT. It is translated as CASSFKLRATDTQYF.